Sequencing of this T cell receptor (beta chain) was carried out in a study of blood T cell repertoires in COVID-19. Generated by immunoSEQ multiplex PCR, the TCRdb table keeps only in-frame clones and is missing some. The sample lists 130,000 to 150,000 clones; approximately 81% were seen once. The germline V gene encodes CDR1 MRHNA and CDR2 SNTAGT. The CDR3 is made up of 16 amino acids. Trimming took off 7 bases at V and 0 bases at J, with 15 bases between the two ends. The TCR sequence derives from a human donor in a cohort sampled during active COVID-19. Sequenced: peripheral blood. The chain uses TRBV6-4 and TRBJ2-2; D possibly corresponds to TRBD1 (6 bases). CDR3 residues: CASTPEAGANTGELFF. For the CDR3, the DNA is TGTGCCAGCACCCCTGAGGCAGGGGCGAACACCGGGGAGCTGTTTTTT.